One and the same sample provided the 26 T cell receptor beta chains below, sequenced in a study of blood T cell repertoires in COVID-19. Repertoires were generated with immunoSEQ multiplex PCR, while TCRdb's copy carries only in-frame clones and drops some. The table lists around 390,000 clones, approximately 87% of them singletons, with 10% in the top ten. Sequences were obtained from PBMCs or T cells enriched from blood (not recorded which). These TCRs come from a woman between 45 and 65 years old who had recovered from COVID-19.

The rearrangement uses TRBV12-5 and TRBJ1-2, with no clear D. The CDR3 is 13 amino acids. The V gene lost 4 bases and the J gene lost 7 bases, with 13 bases spanning the gap. Germline CDR1 is LGHNT and CDR2 is FRNRAP. Here the CDR3 reads CASGSKPGFGYTF. The CDR3 nucleotides are TGTGCTAGTGGTTCCAAACCGGGGTTTGGCTACACCTTC.

The CDR3 DNA follows: TGTGCCAGCAGCTTGGCCAGGGCCTACGAGCAGTACTTC. Its translation: CASSLARAYEQYF. The rearrangement joins TRBV5-5 to TRBJ2-7, with D possibly matching TRBD1 (5 bases). The CDR3 is 13 amino acids. CDR1 and CDR2 from the germline V gene are SGHKS and YYEKEE (reference sequence). V was cut by 0 bases and J by 2 bases, with 6 bases left in between.

The V gene is TRBV11-2, the J gene TRBJ2-3; 11 bases fit TRBD2. The CDR3 is 16 amino acids. Germline-derived CDR1 and CDR2 are SGHAT and FQNNGV. Losses at the gene ends were 2 bases for V and 3 bases for J; bases not matched to a gene: 4. CDR3 in amino acids: CASSLNSGGGTDTQYF. For the CDR3, the DNA is TGTGCCAGCAGCTTAAATAGCGGGGGGGGGACAGATACGCAGTATTTT. The full variable domain, with the rest looked up from reference TRBV11-2 and TRBJ2-3, is EAGVAQSPRYKIIEKRQSVAFWCNPISGHATLYWYQQILGQGPKLLIQFQNNGVVDDSQLPKDRFSAERLKGVDSTLKIQPAKLEDSAVYLCASSLNSGGGTDTQYFGPGTRLTVL.

The CDR3 DNA is TGCGCCAGCAGCCCGGAAAATCGATTGACGGGGAATGAGCAGTTCTTC. Residues: CASSPENRLTGNEQFF. This chain uses TRBV5-1 with TRBJ2-1; D might be TRBD2 (5 bases). The CDR3 extends over 16 amino acids. Germline CDR1 reads SGHRS; CDR2 reads YFSETQ. V was clipped by 4 bases and J by 7 bases, with 21 bases between them.

V gene TRBV5-4 combines with J gene TRBJ1-2; TRBD1 matches 8 bases. J lost 4 bases, V lost 4 bases, and 9 bases had no gene match. This CDR3 is 15 amino acids long. Germline V CDR1 and CDR2: SGHNT, YYREEE (reference sequence). The CDR3 sequence: CASSPKDRGVYGYTF. CDR3 in DNA: TGTGCCAGCAGCCCGAAAGACAGGGGCGTCTATGGCTACACCTTC.

This clone was picked up a small number of times. This chain connects TRBV30 to TRBJ1-2, with D possibly TRBD1 on 5 matching bases. V shed 3 bases and J shed 8 bases, with 13 bases lying between them. The CDR3 consists of 12 residues. CDR1 and CDR2 (germline): GTSNPN, SVGIG (reference sequence). CDR3 nucleotides: TGTGCCTGGAGGTGGGGCACCGGGGGCTACACCTTC. It specifies CAWRWGTGGYTF.

The chain uses TRBV2 and TRBJ1-4; possibly TRBD1 for D (6 bases). V lost 8 bases and J 6 bases, leaving 19 bases between the germline ends. The CDR3 sequence is 15 residues long. CDR1 and CDR2 (germline): SNHLY, FYNNEI. The CDR3 DNA reads as TGTGCCAGCGGGCCGGACAGAACCAAATATGAAAAACTGTTTTTT. This codes for CASGPDRTKYEKLFF.

The V call is TRBV4-2, the J call TRBJ2-7, with 8 positions matching TRBD1. Germline CDR1 and CDR2: LGHNA and YNFKEQ. The CDR3 sequence is 16 residues long. V trimming: 3 bases; J trimming: 4 bases; junction bases outside the gene matches: 11. The CDR3 nucleotides read TGTGCCAGCAGCCAGGCCCCCACAGGGGGGAGGTACGAGCAGTACTTC. This codes for CASSQAPTGGRYEQYF.

The V call is TRBV10-3, the J call TRBJ2-7, with TRBD1 matching over 8 bases. The CDR3 runs 13 residues. Losses at the gene ends were 7 bases for V and 7 bases for J; bases not matched to a gene: 9. Germline values: CDR1 ENHRY, CDR2 SYGVKD. The CDR3 here is CAIKATGVGEQYF. CDR3 sequence (DNA): TGTGCCATCAAGGCGACAGGGGTAGGGGAGCAGTACTTC.

The chain combines TRBV27 with TRBJ1-5; possible D gene TRBD1, 5 bases. CDR1 and CDR2 (germline): MNHEY, SMNVEV (reference sequence). CDR3 length: 14 amino acids. The V and J ends lost 6 bases and 3 bases respectively, with 12 bases between them. The CDR3 protein is CASRGTGYNQPQHF. The CDR3 bases are TGTGCCAGCAGGGGAACAGGCTACAATCAGCCCCAGCATTTT.

The genes are TRBV7-6 and TRBJ2-2; 7 bases are shared with TRBD2. The germline V gene has CDR1 SGHVS and CDR2 FNYEAQ. This CDR3 comprises 18 residues. J lost 0 bases, V lost 5 bases, and 12 bases had no gene match. The DNA of the CDR3 is TGTGCCAGCAGCCGCCTGGGGACGCGGGGGACGAACACCGGGGAGCTGTTTTTT. It encodes CASSRLGTRGTNTGELFF.

This clone was counted a single time. J is TRBJ2-7 and V is TRBV25-1; D is possibly TRBD1 (6 bases). Germline CDR1 and CDR2: MGHDK and SYGVNS. There are 13 residues in the CDR3. Trimming left V 5 bases short and J 5 bases short, with 13 bases between. In nucleotides, the CDR3 is TGTGCCAGCAGTCTCCAGGGGCTCCACGAGCAGTACTTC. It yields the protein CASSLQGLHEQYF.

V is TRBV2 and J is TRBJ2-1; the match to TRBD1 covers 8 bases. J gave up 10 bases and V 6 bases, and 11 bases lay outside the gene matches. The germline V gene has CDR1 SNHLY and CDR2 FYNNEI. The CDR3 spans 14 residues. The CDR3: CASRETGEFLEQFF. The CDR3 DNA follows: TGTGCCAGCAGGGAGACAGGGGAGTTCTTGGAGCAGTTCTTC.

The CDR3 DNA reads TGTGCCAGTAGTATACCCGGGTTACCTTATGGCTACACCTTC. Translation: CASSIPGLPYGYTF. The chain employs TRBV19 and TRBJ1-2; the D is unclear. The CDR3 runs 14 residues. V was trimmed by 2 bases and J by 5 bases, leaving 12 bases between them. CDR1 and CDR2 from the germline V gene are LNHDA and SQIVND (reference sequence). Full variable domain (outside the CDR3, taken from reference TRBV19 and TRBJ1-2): DGGITQSPKYLFRKEGQNVTLSCEQNLNHDAMYWYRQDPGQGLRLIYYSQIVNDFQKGDIAEGYSVSREKKESFPLTVTSAQKNPTAFYLCASSIPGLPYGYTFGSGTRLTVV.

The V gene is TRBV5-1, the J gene TRBJ2-5; D perhaps matches TRBD1 (5 bases). V was trimmed by 1 base and J by 5 bases, leaving 9 bases between them. This CDR3 contains 13 residues. Germline CDR1 reads SGHRS; CDR2 reads YFSETQ. CDR3 region: CASSLRQWETQYF. The CDR3 nucleotides are TGCGCCAGCAGCTTGCGACAGTGGGAGACCCAGTACTTC.

The CDR3 spells CASSPLRFDSTLLTDTQYF. Written as DNA, the CDR3 is TGTGCCAGCTCACCTTTGCGGTTCGACAGTACCCTCCTCACAGATACGCAGTATTTT. The chain couples TRBV18 to TRBJ2-3; a weak D match, TRBD1 (5 bases). Germline CDR1 and CDR2: KGHSH and LQKENI. The germline V and J ends were trimmed by 3 bases and 2 bases, with 24 bases remaining between them. The CDR3 covers 19 residues. The variable domain in full, completed from reference TRBV18 and TRBJ2-3, reads NAGVMQNPRHLVRRRGQEARLRCSPMKGHSHVYWYRQLPEEGLKFMVYLQKENIIDESGMPKERFSAEFPKEGPSILRIQQVVRGDSAAYFCASSPLRFDSTLLTDTQYFGPGTRLTVL.

The rearrangement uses TRBV7-2 and TRBJ1-5, with D unresolved. Trimming took 4 bases from V and 2 from J, leaving 12 bases between them. This CDR3 is built from 15 residues. From germline, CDR1 is SGHTA and CDR2 FQGNSA. The CDR3 sequence: CASSSGSAGNQPQHF. The DNA for the CDR3 is TGTGCCAGCAGCTCTGGCTCGGCGGGCAATCAGCCCCAGCATTTT.

This chain links TRBV6-1 with TRBJ1-2, with TRBD1 identical over 7 bases. The trim removed 4 bases at V and 5 bases at J, leaving 13 bases unmatched. The CDR3 has 16 residues. Germline V gene lookup returns CDR1 MNHNS and CDR2 SASEGT. In DNA form, the CDR3 reads TGTGCCAGCAGTGTCCAAGGGGCCCCACAGGGGTATGGCTACACCTTC. It is translated as CASSVQGAPQGYGYTF.

V and J are TRBV25-1 and TRBJ2-1, with 11 bases matching TRBD2. With V trimmed by 8 bases and J by 4 bases, 4 bases remained unmatched. Germline V gives CDR1 MGHDK, CDR2 SYGVNS. The CDR3 spans 14 residues. The CDR3 DNA sequence: TGTGCCAGCTTAGCGGGGGGGAAATACAATGAGCAGTTCTTC. As protein: CASLAGGKYNEQFF. The whole variable domain, filled in from reference TRBV25-1 and TRBJ2-1, reads EADIYQTPRYLVIGTGKKITLECSQTMGHDKMYWYQQDPGMELHLIHYSYGVNSTEKGDLSSESTVSRIRTEHFPLTLESARPSHTSQYLCASLAGGKYNEQFFGPGTRLTVL.

The chain combines TRBV7-2 with TRBJ1-2; D not resolved. Germline-derived CDR1 and CDR2 are SGHTA and FQGNSA. This CDR3 has 13 amino acids. Between the trimmed V and J ends, which lost 3 bases and 4 bases, there was a span of 9 bases. CDR3 sequence: CASSLGGIYGYTF. As DNA, the CDR3 is TGTGCCAGCAGCTTGGGAGGGATCTATGGCTACACCTTC.

This clone was detected a few times. The CDR3 loop reads CATSGTHLRQPPQHF. CDR3 sequence (DNA): TGTGCCACCAGCGGAACTCACTTACGACAGCCGCCCCAGCATTTT. The chain couples TRBV15 to TRBJ1-5; weak D call: TRBD1 (5 bases). CDR1 is LNHNV, CDR2 YYDKDF, per germline (reference sequence). The CDR3 is 15 amino acids. Trimming took off 5 bases at V and 9 bases at J, with 20 bases between the two ends.

The chain couples TRBV7-9 to TRBJ1-2, with D unresolved. Germline V CDR1 and CDR2: SEHNR, FQNEAQ (reference sequence). CDR3 size: 11 residues. The V end lost 7 bases, the J end lost 8 bases, and 11 bases lay between the germline ends. The CDR3 nucleotides are TGTGCCAGCACCTCATTGTTCGGCTACACCTTC. It encodes CASTSLFGYTF.

The chain employs TRBV5-5 and TRBJ1-2, with a tentative D call TRBD1 (6 bases). There are 15 residues in the CDR3. The germline V and J ends were trimmed by 3 bases and 2 bases, with 14 bases remaining between them. Germline V gives CDR1 SGHKS, CDR2 YYEKEE (reference sequence). In nucleotides, the CDR3 is TGTGCCAGCAGCTACCTCGGGACACTCAACTATGGCTACACCTTC. Protein sequence: CASSYLGTLNYGYTF.

This chain joins TRBV4-1 and TRBJ1-5; D ambiguous. The CDR3 sequence is 15 residues long. Trimming removed 1 base at V and 5 bases at J, with 12 bases between. Germline-derived CDR1 and CDR2 are MGHRA and YSYEKL. The CDR3 DNA reads TGCGCCAGCAGCCAAGCCTTGGCGGAATATCAGCCCCAGCATTTT. Protein product: CASSQALAEYQPQHF.

The chain is built from TRBV6-2 or TRBV6-3 and TRBJ2-6; a possible D gene is TRBD1 (5 bases). The germline CDR1 and CDR2 sequences are MNHEY and SVGEGT. Between the trimmed V and J ends, which lost 4 bases and 5 bases, there was a span of 12 bases. This CDR3 spans 15 amino acids. CDR3 DNA sequence: TGTGCCAGCAGTTCCCCGGCAGGGAGGGCCAACGTCCTGACTTTC. It encodes CASSSPAGRANVLTF.

The chain carries TRBV11-3 and TRBJ2-3; D is ambiguous. The CDR3 is 15 amino acids. From germline, CDR1 is SGHNT and CDR2 YENEEA. The ends were cut back, 5 bases at V and 4 bases at J, with 16 bases in the middle. This CDR3 is CASSQGAGAPDTQYF. The CDR3 nucleotides read TGTGCCAGCAGCCAAGGAGCTGGAGCTCCAGATACGCAGTATTTT.